This TCR beta chain was identified during a study of blood T cell repertoires in COVID-19 (TCRdb year 2020). At the level of the whole study: Samples covering the acute and convalescent phases of COVID-19 were provided by collaborators in the United States, Italy and Spain. The material from the prospective study consisted of cDNA or gDNA derived from T cells, B-cell-depleted T cells, or PBMCs. Subjects who had been exposed to COVID-19, were actively infected with it, or had recovered from it provided the deeply sampled blood TCRbeta repertoires that made up the dataset. The repertoires were made available in a free public database intended to serve as a resource for research on the immune response to SARS-CoV-2. The samples were drawn from the first 160 participants of the ongoing ImmuneRACE study and from over 950 subjects provided by 6 global collaborators. Nearly every sample came with metadata listing a de-identified subject ID, COVID-19 status, age in years and sex. Where available, HLA class I and class II types were taken from metadata supplied by the sample provider and were not determined by assay-based typing. General conclusions and limits of the study: Clinical and demographic metadata were provided uncurated, with the amount varying by source and participant.

Whole blood was collected in K2EDTA tubes by collaborating institutions according to the institutions' own protocols. For TCRbeta analysis, collaborators shipped samples in one of three forms: frozen whole blood, isolated PBMCs, or DNA extracted from either of those sample types. TCRbeta CDR3 regions were amplified from genomic DNA by means of the immunoSEQ Assay, a bias-controlled multiplex PCR. On the study's bioinformatics: Within the assay, amplification of reference gene primers was used to estimate how many nucleated cells each sample contained. Sequence reads were collapsed and filtered to measure the absolute abundance of every unique TCRbeta CDR3 rearrangement. For each sample, productive Simpson clonality was calculated as the square root of Simpson's diversity index over productive rearrangements. In TCRdb, the immuneACCESS table is reduced to in-frame sequences with V and J assigned. These tables do not hold every clone; where another copy was compared, an unresolved V gene accounts for under half, and the others remain unexplained. V and J calls and clone size come straight from that table; D and trimming were deduced from the DNA. The sample table holds 150,000 to 200,000 clones, of which over 70% were seen once. 6% to 8.5% of the sample is taken by the ten largest.

On this clone: The antigen it binds to is not known. No clone much larger than this one lies a single base away; base qualities are absent.

Relative to germline, V is 2 bases shorter and J is 4 bases shorter, with 14 bases between their ends. The CDR3, cysteine through phenylalanine, is 15 amino acids long. Only the CDR3 portion is preserved as DNA: 45 bases, with reading frame beginning at the first base. CDR1 is given as SGDLS and CDR2 as YYNGEE, both from the germline V gene. Sequencing used peripheral blood. This sequence was found in a man in his fifties or sixties with acute or convalescent COVID-19. The V gene is TRBV9 and the J gene is TRBJ2-3; no D gene call is confident. The DNA reads as follows: TGTGCCAGCAGCGTTTTTAGTGAGCTCGCAGATACGCAGTATTTT. It specifies CASSVFSELADTQYF.